These 24 T cell receptor beta chains came from one sample sequenced in a study of blood T cell repertoires in COVID-19. Sequencing was performed with immunoSEQ multiplex PCR; in TCRdb, only in-frame clones are kept and a portion is missing. The sample has about 210,000 clones, about 86% seen once. Sample: peripheral blood. Receptor source: a man over 45 with active or convalescent COVID-19.

The CDR3 is CASSQRSGVDTQYF. CDR3 coding DNA: TGCGCCAGCAGCCAAAGGTCCGGGGTCGATACGCAGTATTTT. This chain uses TRBV4-1 with TRBJ2-3; perhaps TRBD2 as D (5 bases). Germline V lookup: CDR1 MGHRA, CDR2 YSYEKL. The CDR3 is 14 residues long. With 2 bases removed from V and 6 bases from J, the gap between germline ends came to 12 bases.

This sequence joins TRBV3-1 (or the pseudogene TRBV3-2) and TRBJ2-1; 11 bases agree with TRBD2. V lost 3 bases to trimming and J lost 15 bases; unmatched junction nucleotides: 7. Germline V gene lookup returns CDR1 LGHDT and CDR2 YNNKEL (reference sequence). This CDR3 comprises 13 residues. The CDR3 sequence: CASSQETSGTRFF. CDR3 nucleotides: TGTGCCAGCAGCCAGGAGACTAGCGGGACACGGTTCTTC.

This chain uses TRBV5-1 with TRBJ1-3; no clear D gene. The germline gives CDR1 SGHRS, CDR2 YFSETQ. Trimming pared 3 bases from V and 4 bases from J, leaving 14 bases between. This CDR3 is built from 15 residues. The CDR3 here is CASSSGRAAGNTIYF. CDR3 nucleotide sequence: TGCGCCAGCAGCTCTGGGAGGGCGGCAGGAAACACCATATATTTT.

The gene calls are TRBV19 and TRBJ1-5; D is unclear. The germline V and J ends were trimmed by 0 bases and 15 bases, with 15 bases remaining between them. This CDR3 has 13 amino acids. Per the germline V gene, CDR1 is LNHDA and CDR2 is SQIVND (reference sequence). This CDR3 is CASSIDSHTARHF. The CDR3, as DNA: TGTGCCAGTAGTATAGATAGCCATACTGCGCGGCATTTT.

This clone appeared a few times. Other DNA sequences from this sample encode an identical CDR3 as well. This rearrangement joins TRBV19 to TRBJ2-1; D possibly corresponds to TRBD2 (6 bases). Germline assignment: CDR1 LNHDA and CDR2 SQIVND (reference sequence). The CDR3 totals 15 residues. V dropped 3 bases and J dropped 0 bases, with 9 bases sitting between them. The CDR3 bases are TGTGCCAGTAGTATGGGGGGAAGCTCCTACAATGAGCAGTTCTTC. It translates to CASSMGGSSYNEQFF. Full variable domain (missing parts from reference TRBV19 and TRBJ2-1): DGGITQSPKYLFRKEGQNVTLSCEQNLNHDAMYWYRQDPGQGLRLIYYSQIVNDFQKGDIAEGYSVSREKKESFPLTVTSAQKNPTAFYLCASSMGGSSYNEQFFGPGTRLTVL.

The rearrangement joins TRBV19 to TRBJ2-7; 7 bases are shared with TRBD1. Looked up from germline, CDR1 is LNHDA and CDR2 is SQIVND (reference sequence). Trimming cost V 3 bases and J 4 bases; bases outside gene matches: 6. This CDR3 contains 14 residues. The DNA for the CDR3 is TGTGCCAGTAGTATTCGGGGACAGACGTACGAGCAGTACTTC. Its translation is CASSIRGQTYEQYF.

This chain connects TRBV11-2 to TRBJ2-7; the match to TRBD2 covers 13 bases. CDR1 SGHAT and CDR2 FQNNGV come from the germline V gene. This CDR3 is 17 amino acids long. The trim removed 6 bases at V and 0 bases at J, leaving 8 bases unmatched. The CDR3 region has the DNA TGTGCCAGCAGATCACTAGCGGGGGGGACAAGCTCCTACGAGCAGTACTTC. Translated: CASRSLAGGTSSYEQYF.

V usage is TRBV3-1 (or the pseudogene TRBV3-2) and J usage is TRBJ1-3; a possible D gene is TRBD1 (6 bases). This CDR3 is 15 amino acids long. Germline V lookup: CDR1 LGHDT, CDR2 YNNKEL (reference sequence). V shed 1 base and J shed 9 bases, with 16 bases lying between them. The CDR3 region is CASSQGQGSLGTIYF. As DNA, the CDR3 is TGTGCCAGCAGCCAAGGCCAGGGGTCGCTAGGCACCATATATTTT.

This clone appeared a few times. V and J are TRBV2 and TRBJ2-7, with TRBD1 matching 7 bases. The CDR3 runs to 15 residues. Per germline, CDR1 SNHLY and CDR2 FYNNEI. The J segment lost 3 bases and the V segment lost 4 bases, leaving 9 bases of the junction unmatched. DNA for the CDR3: TGTGCCAGCAGTGGCCCCTCGGGACAGAACTACGAGCAGTACTTC. Translation: CASSGPSGQNYEQYF.

CDR3 sequence (DNA): TGTGCCAGCAGCCAGGGACTAGCGGGATTCTACGAGCAGTACTTC. It specifies CASSQGLAGFYEQYF. The rearrangement joins TRBV5-4 to TRBJ2-7; TRBD2 agrees at 13 bases. The germline gives CDR1 SGHNT, CDR2 YYREEE (reference sequence). J lost 3 bases, V lost 4 bases, and 4 bases had no gene match. The CDR3 contains 15 residues. The complete variable domain, with remaining parts taken from reference TRBV5-4 and TRBJ2-7, reads ETGVTQSPTHLIKTRGQQVTLRCSSQSGHNTVSWYQQALGQGPQFIFQYYREEENGRGNFPPRFSGLQFPNYSSELNVNALELDDSALYLCASSQGLAGFYEQYFGPGTRLTVT.

J is TRBJ2-1 and V is TRBV18; 10 nucleotides agree with TRBD1. V lost 6 bases and J lost 13; bases outside the gene matches: 6. Germline V lookup: CDR1 KGHSH, CDR2 LQKENI. This CDR3 region has 12 residues. CDR3: CASSQDRGIQFF. The DNA of the CDR3 is TGTGCCAGCTCGCAGGACAGGGGGATACAGTTCTTC.

The V and J genes are TRBV7-8 and TRBJ2-3; 7 positions match TRBD2. This CDR3 has 16 residues. Per germline, CDR1 SGHVS and CDR2 FQNEAQ. The V gene end was trimmed by 5 bases and the J gene end by 0 bases; junction bases not matched to a gene: 8. The CDR3: CASSLLLAKSTDTQYF. In DNA form, the CDR3 reads TGTGCCAGCAGCCTACTACTAGCGAAGAGCACAGATACGCAGTATTTT.

The chain has TRBV18 and TRBJ2-7, with 11 bases aligning to TRBD1. Trimming took 1 base from V and 6 from J; bases not matched to a gene: 8. The CDR3 loop spans 16 amino acids. CDR1 and CDR2 (germline): KGHSH, LQKENI. The CDR3 is CASSPLGQGALAEQYF. The CDR3 nucleotides are TGTGCCAGCTCACCACTAGGACAGGGGGCGTTGGCCGAGCAGTACTTC.

The V gene is TRBV19, the J gene TRBJ1-2; D not certain. V gave up 3 bases and J gave up 8 bases, with 13 bases separating them. Germline CDR1 and CDR2: LNHDA and SQIVND (reference sequence). The CDR3 is 13 amino acids. DNA of the CDR3: TGTGCCAGTAGTATCTCGGGGAGCTCCGGCTACACCTTC. As protein: CASSISGSSGYTF.

The chain uses TRBV27 and TRBJ2-1, with 8 bases matching TRBD1. J gave up 8 bases and V 4 bases, and 19 bases lay outside the gene matches. CDR1 is MNHEY, CDR2 SMNVEV, per germline (reference sequence). This CDR3 is 18 amino acids long. This CDR3 reads CASSYFRQGSPGGDEQFF. The DNA for the CDR3 is TGTGCCAGCAGTTACTTCCGACAGGGGTCACCGGGCGGGGATGAGCAGTTCTTC.

V usage is TRBV27 and J usage is TRBJ2-7; 12 positions match TRBD2. The CDR3 is 16 residues long. V lost 0 bases and J lost 4; bases outside the gene matches: 4. Germline V gene data show CDR1 as MNHEY and CDR2 as SMNVEV (reference sequence). In nucleotides, the CDR3 is TGTGCCAGCAGTTTATCGGCTAGCGGGAGGGCTTACGAGCAGTACTTC. Its protein product is CASSLSASGRAYEQYF.

This chain connects TRBV7-2 to TRBJ2-5; 8 bases agree with TRBD1. This CDR3 region has 13 residues. Germline values: CDR1 SGHTA, CDR2 FQGNSA. The trim removed 5 bases at V and 5 bases at J, leaving 4 bases unmatched. The CDR3 bases are TGTGCCAGCAGCCGGACAGGGTGGGAGACCCAGTACTTC. Translating gives CASSRTGWETQYF.

This clone occurred once. The rearrangement uses TRBV7-2 and TRBJ2-5; no reliable D call. Germline assignment: CDR1 SGHTA and CDR2 FQGNSA. V was shortened by 1 base and J by 4 bases, with 13 bases between the two germline ends. The CDR3 has 15 residues. DNA for the CDR3: TGTGCCAGCAGCTTAGACAGCAACCCTGTAGAGACCCAGTACTTC. As protein: CASSLDSNPVETQYF. The full variable domain, in which reference TRBV7-2 and TRBJ2-5 provide the parts outside the CDR3, is GAGVSQSPSNKVTEKGKDVELRCDPISGHTALYWYRQSLGQGLEFLIYFQGNSAPDKSGLPSDRFSAERTGGSVSTLTIQRTQQEDSAVYLCASSLDSNPVETQYFGPGTRLLVL.

This chain connects TRBV4-3 to TRBJ2-5; 9 nucleotides align to TRBD1. The CDR3 extends over 16 amino acids. Looked up from germline, CDR1 is LGHNA and CDR2 is YSLEER. Losses at the gene ends were 1 base for V and 4 bases for J; bases not matched to a gene: 7. The CDR3 reads CASSQAGTGFIETQYF. In DNA, the CDR3 is TGCGCCAGCAGCCAAGCAGGGACAGGGTTTATAGAGACCCAGTACTTC.

This clone was counted between two and nine times. The J gene is TRBJ1-2, the V gene TRBV15, with D unclear. CDR3 size: 16 residues. CDR1 and CDR2 from the germline V gene are LNHNV and YYDKDF (reference sequence). V was trimmed by 5 bases and J by 4 bases, leaving 20 bases between them. CDR3 amino acids: CATSDGRAERSYGYTF. The CDR3 DNA reads TGTGCCACCAGCGATGGACGGGCTGAGCGGTCCTATGGCTACACCTTC.

Here the CDR3 DNA reads TGTGCCAGCAGCCGACTAGCGGGAGGGCGGACCCAGTACTTC. It translates to CASSRLAGGRTQYF. The chain carries TRBV11-2 and TRBJ2-5, with 14 bases aligning to TRBD2. The CDR3 has 14 residues. Germline values: CDR1 SGHAT, CDR2 FQNNGV. J lost 7 bases, V lost 5 bases, and 3 bases had no gene match. The full variable domain, rest sourced from reference TRBV11-2 and TRBJ2-5, is EAGVAQSPRYKIIEKRQSVAFWCNPISGHATLYWYQQILGQGPKLLIQFQNNGVVDDSQLPKDRFSAERLKGVDSTLKIQPAKLEDSAVYLCASSRLAGGRTQYFGPGTRLLVL.

This clone was seen just once. V gene TRBV7-2 combines with J gene TRBJ2-3; 7 positions match TRBD2. Germline V CDR1 and CDR2: SGHTA, FQGNSA. The CDR3 runs to 16 residues. Germline trimming cut 3 bases from V and 0 bases from J; bases unmatched to any gene: 6. The CDR3 region has the DNA TGTGCCAGCAGCTTGATACCGGGGGGTAGCACAGATACGCAGTATTTT. Translated: CASSLIPGGSTDTQYF.

This clone appeared once. The gene calls are TRBV28 and TRBJ2-1, with TRBD2 matching over 8 bases. This CDR3 is built from 15 residues. CDR1 and CDR2 from the germline V gene are MDHEN and SYDVKM. Unmatched junction bases numbered 9, after V lost 5 bases and J lost 6 bases. The DNA for the CDR3 is TGTGCCAGCAGTCCTCGTAGCGGGATGGGCAATGAGCAGTTCTTC. Amino acid sequence: CASSPRSGMGNEQFF. The entire variable domain, with the rest obtained from reference TRBV28 and TRBJ2-1, is as follows: DVKVTQSSRYLVKRTGEKVFLECVQDMDHENMFWYRQDPGLGLRLIYFSYDVKMKEKGDIPEGYSVSREKKERFSLILESASTNQTSMYLCASSPRSGMGNEQFFGPGTRLTVL.

The chain couples TRBV7-2 to TRBJ2-7; a possible D gene is TRBD1 (6 bases). The CDR3 sequence is 17 residues long. Trimming took 5 bases from V and 0 from J, leaving 20 bases between them. Germline V lookup: CDR1 SGHTA, CDR2 FQGNSA. CDR3 DNA sequence: TGTGCCAGCAGCCTATTAAGTACCGGGACAAACTCCTACGAGCAGTACTTC. As protein: CASSLLSTGTNSYEQYF.